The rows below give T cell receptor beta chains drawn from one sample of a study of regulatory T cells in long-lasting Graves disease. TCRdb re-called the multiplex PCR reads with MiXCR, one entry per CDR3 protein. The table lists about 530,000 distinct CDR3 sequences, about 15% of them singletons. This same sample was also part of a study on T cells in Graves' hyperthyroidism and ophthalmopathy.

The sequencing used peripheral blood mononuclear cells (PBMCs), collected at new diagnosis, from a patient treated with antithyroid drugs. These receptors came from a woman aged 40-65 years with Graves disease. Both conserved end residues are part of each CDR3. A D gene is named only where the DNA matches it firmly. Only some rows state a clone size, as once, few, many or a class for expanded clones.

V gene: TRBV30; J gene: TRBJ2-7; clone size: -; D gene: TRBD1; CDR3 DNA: TGTGCCTGGAGTATCCGGGACAGGGGGTTTCCCTACTCCTACGAGCAGTACTTC; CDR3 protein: CAWSIRDRGFPYSYEQYF
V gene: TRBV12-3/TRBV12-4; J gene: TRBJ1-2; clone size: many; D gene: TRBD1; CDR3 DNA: TGTGCCAGCAGCCTCGGCCGAACAGGGGGCCGTGGCTACACCTTC; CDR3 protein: CASSLGRTGGRGYTF
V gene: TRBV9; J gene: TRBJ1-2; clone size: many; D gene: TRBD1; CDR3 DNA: TGTGCCAGCAGCGTTGAGGGGGCCGGTGGCTACACCTTC; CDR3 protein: CASSVEGAGGYTF
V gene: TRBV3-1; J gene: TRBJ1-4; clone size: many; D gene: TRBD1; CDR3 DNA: TGTGCCAGCAGCCCGACAGGGGTGGAAAAACTGTTTTTT; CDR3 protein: CASSPTGVEKLFF
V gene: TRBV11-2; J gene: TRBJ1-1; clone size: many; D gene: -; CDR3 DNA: TGTGCCAGCAGCTTCCCTGGGACGGTAAACACTGAAGCTTTCTTT; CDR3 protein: CASSFPGTVNTEAFF
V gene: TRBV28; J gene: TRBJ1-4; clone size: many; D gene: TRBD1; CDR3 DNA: TGTGCCAGCAGTTCCCGGGACAGGGGGCGCGGTAATGAAAAACTGTTTTTT; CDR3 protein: CASSSRDRGRGNEKLFF
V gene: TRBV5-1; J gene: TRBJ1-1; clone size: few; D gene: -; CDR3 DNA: TGCGCCAGCAGCTTGACGGTTTCAGGCACTGAAGCTTTCTTT; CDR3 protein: CASSLTVSGTEAFF
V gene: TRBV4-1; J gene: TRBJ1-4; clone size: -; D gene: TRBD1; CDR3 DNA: TGCGCCAGCAGTCAACTGACAGGGAAAAATGAAAAACTGTTTTTT; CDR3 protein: CASSQLTGKNEKLFF
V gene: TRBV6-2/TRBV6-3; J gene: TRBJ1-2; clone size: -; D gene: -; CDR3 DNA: TGTGCCAGCAGCGATAGGACCTTCGCCCGAAACTATGGCTACACCTTC; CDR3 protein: CASSDRTFARNYGYTF
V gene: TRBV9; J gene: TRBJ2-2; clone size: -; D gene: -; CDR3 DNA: TGTGCCAGCAGCACAAGCAGGGAAACCGGGGAGCTGTTTTTT; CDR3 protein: CASSTSRETGELFF